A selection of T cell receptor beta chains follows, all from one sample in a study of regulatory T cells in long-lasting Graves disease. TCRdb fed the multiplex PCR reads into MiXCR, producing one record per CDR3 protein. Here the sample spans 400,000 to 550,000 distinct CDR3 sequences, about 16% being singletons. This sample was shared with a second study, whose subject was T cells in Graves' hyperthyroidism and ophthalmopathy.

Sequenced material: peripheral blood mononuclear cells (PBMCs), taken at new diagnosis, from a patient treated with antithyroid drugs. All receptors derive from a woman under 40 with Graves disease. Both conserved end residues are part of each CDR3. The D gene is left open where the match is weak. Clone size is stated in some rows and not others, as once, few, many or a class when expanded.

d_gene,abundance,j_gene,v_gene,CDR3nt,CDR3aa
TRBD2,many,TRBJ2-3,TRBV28,TGTGCCAGCAACTTCGTGGGAGGGCCGGCGGATACGCAGTATTTT,CASNFVGGPADTQYF
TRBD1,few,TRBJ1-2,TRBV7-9,TGTGCCAGCAGCTTAGGAATGGGGGACAGGGTCTACACCTTC,CASSLGMGDRVYTF
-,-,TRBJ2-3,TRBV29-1,TGCAGCGTTGGGACAAGACTCACAGATACGCAGTATTTT,CSVGTRLTDTQYF
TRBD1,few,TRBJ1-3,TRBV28,TGTGCCAGCAGTTCGCCGGGACAGGGTTTAAACACCATATATTTT,CASSSPGQGLNTIYF
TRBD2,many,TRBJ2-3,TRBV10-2,TGCGCCAGCAGAGGGGCGCTAGCGGGAGTAGATACGCAGTATTTT,CASRGALAGVDTQYF
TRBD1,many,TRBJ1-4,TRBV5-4,TGTGCCAGCAGCTTGCGAGGGGAGGGGGCGCGGACTAATGAAAAACTGTTTTTT,CASSLRGEGARTNEKLFF
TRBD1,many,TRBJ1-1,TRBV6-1,TGTGCCAGTACTTCGACAGGGGCGTCGAACACTGAAGCTTTCTTT,CASTSTGASNTEAFF
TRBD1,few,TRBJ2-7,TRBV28,TGTGCCAGCAGTTTAACAGGACAGGCGGGCTACGAGCAGTACTTC,CASSLTGQAGYEQYF
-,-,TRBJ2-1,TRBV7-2,TGTGCCAGCAGCTTAGCGGGATGGGGGTACAATGAGCAGTTCTTC,CASSLAGWGYNEQFF
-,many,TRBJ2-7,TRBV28,TGTGCCAGCAGTCTGATCAGCGCGAACGAGCAGTACTTC,CASSLISANEQYF
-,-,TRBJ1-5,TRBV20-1,TGCAGTGCGAGGGTGCTAGGAAGGGGGAATCAGCCCCAGCATTTT,CSARVLGRGNQPQHF
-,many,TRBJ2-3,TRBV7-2,TGTGCCAGCAGCTTCCCTACTCGGGGTAGCACAGATACGCAGTATTTT,CASSFPTRGSTDTQYF
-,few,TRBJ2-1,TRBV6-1,TGTGCCAGCAGGCTAGGTGGGAGTGGGTTCTTC,CASRLGGSGFF
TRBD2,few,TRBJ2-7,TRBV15,TGTGCCACCAGCACTGAGGGACTAGCGGGAGGCTCGACCTACGAGCAGTACTTC,CATSTEGLAGGSTYEQYF
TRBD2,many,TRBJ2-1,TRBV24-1,TGTGCCACCAGTGGTCGACTAGCGGGAGTGGAAGAGCAGTTCTTC,CATSGRLAGVEEQFF
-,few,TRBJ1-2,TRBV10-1,TGCGCCAGCAGTGGACCTCCCCTAAGGGGAGCTAACTATGGCTACACCTTC,CASSGPPLRGANYGYTF
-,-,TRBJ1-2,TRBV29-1,TGCAGCGGGCGGGAAGGGCATGGCTACACCTTC,CSGREGHGYTF
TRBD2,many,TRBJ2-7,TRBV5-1,TGCGCCAGCAGCGTTAGCGGGAGTGAGCAGTACTTC,CASSVSGSEQYF
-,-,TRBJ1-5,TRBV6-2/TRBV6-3,TGTGCCAGCCATGGCCGTCGTGAAGGCAGGGGTTATAGCAATCAGCCCCAGCATTTT,CASHGRREGRGYSNQPQHF
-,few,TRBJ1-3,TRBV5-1,TGCGCCAGCAGCTTGGCTGGTGTTTTCTCTGGAAACACCATATATTTT,CASSLAGVFSGNTIYF
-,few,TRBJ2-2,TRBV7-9,TGTGCTAGCAGCTTAACTCCGGGAGCCGGGGAGCTGTTTTTT,CASSLTPGAGELFF
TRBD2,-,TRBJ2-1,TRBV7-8,TGTGCCAGCAGCTTAGGCGGGAGGGTCTTGGATGAGCAGTTCTTC,CASSLGGRVLDEQFF
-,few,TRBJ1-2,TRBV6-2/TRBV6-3,TGTGCCAGCAGCAGTAAGACCTATGGCTACACCTTC,CASSSKTYGYTF
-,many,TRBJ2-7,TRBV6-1,TGTGCCAGCAGACACAACTACGAGCAGTACTTC,CASRHNYEQYF
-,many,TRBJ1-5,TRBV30,TGTGCCTGGAGTTTTGGGGCATCCAGCAATCAGCCCCAGCATTTT,CAWSFGASSNQPQHF
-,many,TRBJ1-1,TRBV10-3,TGTGCCATCAGCCGAGGGGCCGAATTGAACACTGAAGCTTTCTTT,CAISRGAELNTEAFF
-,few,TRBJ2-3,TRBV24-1,TGTGCCACCATCTTAGGGAGGAGGGACACAGATACGCAGTATTTT,CATILGRRDTDTQYF
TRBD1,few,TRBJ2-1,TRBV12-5,TGTGCTAGTGGTCTCTCGAGACAGGGCGCGTCTGAGTTCTTC,CASGLSRQGASEFF
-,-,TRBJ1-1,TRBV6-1,TGTGCCAGCAGTGAAGGAAGTTACACTGAAGCTTTCTTT,CASSEGSYTEAFF
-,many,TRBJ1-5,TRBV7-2,TGTGCCAGCAGCTCAGGACGTGAGTTCCAGCCCCAGCATTTT,CASSSGREFQPQHF
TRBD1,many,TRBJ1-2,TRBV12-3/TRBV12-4,TGTGCCAGCAGCCCGGGACAGGGGGCCCTCTATGGCTACACCTTC,CASSPGQGALYGYTF
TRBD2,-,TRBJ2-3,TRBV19,TGTGCCAGTAGTGGTGCCGGGACTAGGGTCGGTGATACGCAGTATTTT,CASSGAGTRVGDTQYF
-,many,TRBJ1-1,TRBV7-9,TGTGCCAGCAGCTTAGAGTTGGGCAGGGGCGAAGACACTGAAGCTTTCTTT,CASSLELGRGEDTEAFF
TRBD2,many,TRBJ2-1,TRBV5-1,TGCGCCAGCAGCTTGAATAGCGGGGTTGAGCAGTTCTTC,CASSLNSGVEQFF
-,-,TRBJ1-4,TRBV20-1,TGCAGTGCTAGAGATGGACTGACGATCGGCAATGAAAAACTGTTTTTT,CSARDGLTIGNEKLFF
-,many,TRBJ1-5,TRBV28,TGTGCCAGCAGTTTGCAGTTGGCAGGGATGGGCAATCAGCCCCAGCATTTT,CASSLQLAGMGNQPQHF
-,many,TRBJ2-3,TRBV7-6,TGTGCCAGCAGCTCCGGCTCTAGGGGCGGAGGTCCAGATACGCAGTATTTT,CASSSGSRGGGPDTQYF
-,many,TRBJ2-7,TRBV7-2,TGTGCCAGCAGTGCCCGGTCCAGCTCCTACGAGCAGTACTTC,CASSARSSSYEQYF
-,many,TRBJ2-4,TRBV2,TGTGCCAGCAGTGTAGCCAGGGGGGAGATTCAGTACTTC,CASSVARGEIQYF
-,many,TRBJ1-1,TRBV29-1,TGCAGCGTTGTGGGTGGGTCTGACACTGAAGCTTTCTTT,CSVVGGSDTEAFF
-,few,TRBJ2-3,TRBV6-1,TGTGCCAGCAGTGAAGCCCCCGGGACTTCAGATACGCAGTATTTT,CASSEAPGTSDTQYF
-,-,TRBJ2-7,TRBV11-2,TGTGCCACCCGGGCCCTCGGAGATGAGCAGTACTTC,CATRALGDEQYF
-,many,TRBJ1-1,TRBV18,TGTGCCAGCTCACCTTCTGACGGCGCTGAAGCTTTCTTT,CASSPSDGAEAFF
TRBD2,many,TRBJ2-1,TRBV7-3,TGTGCCAGCAGCTCCGGGCTAGCGGGAGCCCACAATGAGCAGTTCTTC,CASSSGLAGAHNEQFF
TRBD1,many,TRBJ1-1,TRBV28,TGTGCCAGCAGTTCCCAATGGAAGACAGGGAAGAACACTGAAGCTTTCTTT,CASSSQWKTGKNTEAFF
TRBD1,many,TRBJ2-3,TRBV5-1,TGCGCCAGCAGCTATGGACAGGAGGCAGATACGCAGTATTTT,CASSYGQEADTQYF
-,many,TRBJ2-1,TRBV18,TGTGCCAGCTCACCAGGGGACAATGAGCAGTTCTTC,CASSPGDNEQFF